The 20 T cell receptor beta chains below all came from one sample that was sequenced in a study of early T cells in non-severe SARS-CoV-2 infection. In TCRdb, the 5' RACE reads were re-called with MiXCR into one record per CDR3 protein. The profile covers about 98,000 distinct CDR3 sequences, with approximately 10% appearing a single time and about 5% taken by the ten largest. The sample was whole blood. These receptors were collected from an adult who was a healthcare worker with PCR-confirmed SARS-CoV-2 infection or an uninfected control (not recorded which).

This clonotype was found many times. This chain joins TRBV3-1 and TRBJ1-3, with D hard to call. With 3 bases removed from V and 7 bases from J, the gap between germline ends came to 4 bases. This CDR3 has 11 residues. Germline CDR1 is LGHDT and CDR2 is YNNKEL (reference sequence). CDR3 DNA sequence: TGTGCCAGCAGCCAGCCCAACACCATATATTTT. This sequence encodes CASSQPNTIYF.

This clonotype was counted between two and nine times. The chain carries TRBV19 and TRBJ1-5; D remains unclear. CDR1 and CDR2 (germline): LNHDA, SQIVND (reference sequence). V was pared by 3 bases and J by 6 bases, with 9 bases between. The CDR3 has 13 residues. This chain's CDR3 is CASSIGRGQPQHF. CDR3 sequence (DNA): TGTGCCAGTAGTATTGGCCGGGGTCAGCCCCAGCATTTT.

This clonotype was seen ten or more times. The chain uses TRBV28 and TRBJ2-4, with a possible D match to TRBD2 (6 bases). This CDR3 has 13 amino acids. The V end lost 6 bases, the J end lost 11 bases, and 17 bases lay between the germline ends. Germline lookup yields CDR1 MDHEN and CDR2 SYDVKM. In nucleotides, the CDR3 is TGTGCCAGCAGGCCACCCGCGGGAATGGTTCAGTACTTC. Encoded protein: CASRPPAGMVQYF. The whole variable domain, remainder taken from reference TRBV28 and TRBJ2-4, is DVKVTQSSRYLVKRTGEKVFLECVQDMDHENMFWYRQDPGLGLRLIYFSYDVKMKEKGDIPEGYSVSREKKERFSLILESASTNQTSMYLCASRPPAGMVQYFGAGTRLSVL.

This clonotype came up many times. V and J are TRBV24-1 and TRBJ2-3; 15 bases align to TRBD2. The CDR3 is made up of 21 amino acids. V shed 3 bases and J 1 base; nucleotides not matched to a gene: 13. Looked up from germline, CDR1 is KGHDR and CDR2 is SFDVKD. CDR3 in DNA: TGTGCCACCAGTGATGAGTCTGAGCCGGGACTAGCGGGAGGACGCACAGATACGCAGTATTTT. The encoded protein is CATSDESEPGLAGGRTDTQYF.

This clonotype was counted many times. This rearrangement joins TRBV6-5 to TRBJ2-7; D uncertain. Deletions cut 4 bases from V and 7 bases from J, with 14 bases between. This CDR3 contains 13 residues. Germline lookup yields CDR1 MNHEY and CDR2 SVGAGI. Here the CDR3 reads CASSSPVDLEQYF. Written as DNA, the CDR3 is TGTGCCAGCAGTTCCCCTGTTGATTTGGAGCAGTACTTC.

The genes are TRBV5-1 and TRBJ2-5, with 10 bases that match TRBD2. Germline values: CDR1 SGHRS, CDR2 YFSETQ. The CDR3 loop spans 16 amino acids. Trimming took 4 bases from V and 4 from J; bases not matched to a gene: 10. The CDR3 here is CASSHGLAAFSETQYF. For the CDR3, the DNA is TGCGCCAGCAGCCACGGACTAGCGGCTTTCTCAGAGACCCAGTACTTC.

The J gene is TRBJ1-5, the V gene TRBV5-5, with D maybe TRBD1 (6 bases). The CDR3 loop spans 15 amino acids. The germline V gene encodes CDR1 SGHKS and CDR2 YYEKEE (reference sequence). Trimming cost V 0 bases and J 5 bases, with 12 bases left between them. The CDR3 DNA is TGTGCCAGCAGCTTGGCAGGGGCTGGTCATCAGCCCCAGCATTTT. Translation gives CASSLAGAGHQPQHF.

This clonotype was seen a handful of times. Here the CDR3 DNA reads TGTGCCAGCTCACGCGGACAGGGAGCCTACAATGAGCAGTTCTTC. This gives the protein CASSRGQGAYNEQFF. V gene TRBV18 combines with J gene TRBJ2-1; 8 positions match TRBD1. The CDR3 has 15 amino acids. The V segment lost 4 bases and the J segment 2 bases; nucleotides outside the gene matches: 4. Germline V lookup: CDR1 KGHSH, CDR2 LQKENI.

J is TRBJ1-4 and V is TRBV27; no reliable D call. CDR3 length: 15 residues. V was pared by 0 bases and J by 10 bases, with 15 bases between. Germline V lookup: CDR1 MNHEY, CDR2 SMNVEV (reference sequence). As DNA, the CDR3 is TGTGCCAGCAGTTTATCAGGGTTCCCCCCCGGAAAACTGTTTTTT. Amino acid sequence: CASSLSGFPPGKLFF.

This clonotype was counted ten times or more. In DNA form, the CDR3 reads TGTGCCAGCAGCTTCACTGCGGGCAGGGAAGCTTTCTTT. Its protein is CASSFTAGREAFF. V and J are TRBV7-6 and TRBJ1-1, with D uncertain. Germline-derived CDR1 and CDR2 are SGHVS and FNYEAQ. The CDR3 covers 13 residues. Trimming took off 3 bases at V and 8 bases at J, with 13 bases between the two ends.

This clonotype was observed many times. The gene calls are TRBV2 and TRBJ1-5, with TRBD1 matching over 11 bases. This CDR3 is 14 amino acids long. Trimming took 7 bases from V and 3 from J; bases not matched to a gene: 2. Germline CDR1 reads SNHLY; CDR2 reads FYNNEI. The CDR3 is CASTDRGLNQPQHF. The CDR3 DNA is TGTGCCAGCACGGACAGGGGGCTCAATCAGCCCCAGCATTTT.

In this sample, this clonotype turned up a few times. The chain is built from TRBV5-1 and TRBJ1-5; 7 bases agree with TRBD1. This CDR3 has 17 amino acids. Losses at the gene ends were 4 bases for V and 0 bases for J; bases not matched to a gene: 10. Germline lookup yields CDR1 SGHRS and CDR2 YFSETQ. The CDR3 DNA follows: TGCGCCAGCAGCCGGGACAGTCCGAATGATAGCAATCAGCCCCAGCATTTT. The encoded protein is CASSRDSPNDSNQPQHF.

This clonotype was seen at least ten times. This chain joins TRBV24-1 and TRBJ2-1, with 7 bases aligning to TRBD2. With 3 bases clipped from V and 4 bases from J, the junction kept 5 bases outside the gene matches. CDR1 and CDR2 (germline): KGHDR, SFDVKD. The CDR3 loop spans 15 amino acids. The CDR3 DNA sequence: TGTGCCACCAGTGATGGGTCTAGCGGATACAATGAGCAGTTCTTC. Protein sequence: CATSDGSSGYNEQFF.

This clonotype was observed a few times. The chain has TRBV18 and TRBJ2-5; 7 bases fit TRBD2. V lost 6 bases to trimming and J lost 1 base; unmatched junction nucleotides: 11. Germline CDR1 is KGHSH and CDR2 is LQKENI. The CDR3 is 16 amino acids. As DNA, the CDR3 is TGTGCCAGCTCCCCAACTGAAGCGGGGATCCAAGAGACCCAGTACTTC. It is translated as CASSPTEAGIQETQYF.

This chain connects TRBV7-2 to TRBJ2-7; D might be TRBD1 (6 bases). The CDR3 is 14 residues long. Germline loops: CDR1 SGHTA, CDR2 FQGNSA. The V and J ends lost 0 bases and 4 bases respectively, with 10 bases between them. CDR3: CASSLAGGQYEQYF. The CDR3 nucleotides are TGTGCCAGCAGCTTAGCTGGGGGCCAGTACGAGCAGTACTTC.

This clonotype was found many times. The J gene is TRBJ1-1, the V gene TRBV30; D is unclear. The CDR3 is 11 residues long. Germline V gives CDR1 GTSNPN, CDR2 SVGIG (reference sequence). V was shortened by 2 bases and J by 1 base, with 2 bases between the two germline ends. The DNA for the CDR3 is TGTGCCTGGAGTAGGAACACTGAAGCTTTCTTT. This codes for CAWSRNTEAFF. Filled out from reference TRBV30 and TRBJ1-1, the complete variable domain reads SQTIHQWPATLVQPVGSPLSLECTVEGTSNPNLYWYRQAAGRGLQLLFYSVGIGQISSEVPQNLSASRPQDRQFILSSKKLLLSDSGFYLCAWSRNTEAFFGQGTRLTVV.

This clonotype was picked up many times. This chain uses TRBV28 with TRBJ2-7; no reliable D call. Germline CDR1 and CDR2: MDHEN and SYDVKM. Trimming removed 6 bases from V and 7 bases from J, with 13 bases in between. The CDR3 spans 12 residues. This CDR3 reads CASSTRKMEQYF. The DNA for the CDR3 is TGTGCCAGCAGCACCCGGAAGATGGAGCAGTACTTC.

The chain uses TRBV10-3 and TRBJ2-3; 8 nucleotides match TRBD2. The V gene end was trimmed by 5 bases and the J gene end by 0 bases; junction bases not matched to a gene: 7. The V gene's germline CDR1 is ENHRY and CDR2 SYGVKD. There are 16 residues in the CDR3. The CDR3 loop is CAISTSGGLSTDTQYF. DNA for the CDR3: TGTGCCATCAGTACAAGCGGGGGCCTTAGCACAGATACGCAGTATTTT.

Many counts were recorded for this clonotype. The chain recombines TRBV12-3 or TRBV12-4 with TRBJ1-1; the match to TRBD1 covers 8 bases. This CDR3 has 14 amino acids. Losses at the gene ends were 5 bases for V and 1 base for J; bases not matched to a gene: 3. CDR3 bases: TGTGCCAGCAGTCTGGGACAGGCGAACACTGAAGCTTTCTTT. Amino acid sequence: CASSLGQANTEAFF.

This clonotype came up a few times. The chain uses TRBV7-6 and TRBJ2-7, with D tentatively TRBD1 (7 bases). The CDR3 extends over 16 amino acids. Trimming removed 7 bases at V and 7 bases at J, with 26 bases between. Germline values: CDR1 SGHVS, CDR2 FNYEAQ. The CDR3 here is CASTLGAGTDLGEQYF. The CDR3 DNA follows: TGTGCCAGCACTCTTGGGGCGGGGACAGACTTGGGGGAGCAGTACTTC. Together with reference TRBV7-6 and TRBJ2-7, the CDR3 gives the full variable domain: GAGVSQSPRYKVTKRGQDVALRCDPISGHVSLYWYRQALGQGPEFLTYFNYEAQQDKSGLPNDRFSAERPEGSISTLTIQRTEQRDSAMYRCASTLGAGTDLGEQYFGPGTRLTVT.